What follows are 4 T cell receptor beta chains derived from one specimen sequenced in a study of blood T cell repertoires in COVID-19. Repertoires were generated with immunoSEQ multiplex PCR, while TCRdb's copy carries only in-frame clones and drops some. The sample yields some 370,000 clones, more than 70% seen once. The specimen sequenced was peripheral blood. All receptors derive from a middle-aged man with acute or convalescent COVID-19.

The CDR3, as DNA: TGTGCCAGCAGTCGGGCCTACGAGCAGTACTTC. This encodes CASSRAYEQYF. The gene calls are TRBV28 and TRBJ2-7; D ambiguous. The V gene lost 5 bases and the J gene lost 2 bases, with 4 bases spanning the gap. The CDR3 runs to 11 residues. The germline CDR1 and CDR2 sequences are MDHEN and SYDVKM.

The chain employs TRBV7-3 and TRBJ2-1; unclear D gene. Germline V gives CDR1 SGHTA, CDR2 FQGTGA. V was shortened by 5 bases and J by 5 bases, with 7 bases between the two germline ends. The CDR3 has 12 residues. CDR3 in amino acids: CASSGPDNEQFF. CDR3 nucleotides: TGTGCCAGCAGCGGTCCGGACAATGAGCAGTTCTTC.

The chain couples TRBV5-1 to TRBJ1-1; TRBD1 matches 10 bases. V was clipped by 6 bases and J by 4 bases; unmatched bases: 3. Germline V gives CDR1 SGHRS, CDR2 YFSETQ. The length of the CDR3 is 13 residues. The CDR3 loop reads CASIRTGGTEAFF. The CDR3 bases are TGCGCCAGCATACGGACAGGGGGCACTGAAGCTTTCTTT.

The chain carries TRBV5-4 and TRBJ2-3; maybe TRBD2 (7 bases). Trimming left V 9 bases short and J 2 bases short, with 19 bases between. Germline V gives CDR1 SGHNT, CDR2 YYREEE (reference sequence). The CDR3 sequence is 15 residues long. The CDR3 loop is CATRLRGGFTDTQYF. In DNA, the CDR3 is TGTGCCACCAGATTGAGGGGGGGGTTCACAGATACGCAGTATTTT.